This TCR beta chain originates from a study of OX40 agonist ivuxolimab in advanced cancers. Whole-study context: Partial responses, seen in three patients, involved one hepatocellular carcinoma and two cutaneous melanomas.

With regard to this clone: Its antigen is undetermined.

General study results and limits: Low clonal expansion, among the lowest seen, marked partial responders at 0.1-3.0 mg/kg.

TCRdb keeps only in-frame clones here, not all; method: immunoSEQ multiplex PCR. The repertoire holds 99,000 or so clones, around 90% seen once, with 0.25% to 0.35% in the top ten. Germline CDR1 and CDR2: MDHEN and SYDVKM. After removal of 2 bases from V and 7 bases from J, the junction contained 6 bases not matched to a gene. The CDR3 is 15 residues long. This clonotype was sampled from an adult with an advanced solid tumor such as melanoma, head and neck, liver or kidney cancer. The material was CD4+ or CD8+ T cells sorted from blood, obtained in a trial of the OX40 agonist ivuxolimab. V gene TRBV28 combines with J gene TRBJ2-1; TRBD2 aligns across 9 bases. The CDR3: CASSLDSGRWNEQFF. CDR3 nucleotides: TGTGCCAGCAGTTTAGACAGCGGGAGGTGGAATGAGCAGTTCTTC.